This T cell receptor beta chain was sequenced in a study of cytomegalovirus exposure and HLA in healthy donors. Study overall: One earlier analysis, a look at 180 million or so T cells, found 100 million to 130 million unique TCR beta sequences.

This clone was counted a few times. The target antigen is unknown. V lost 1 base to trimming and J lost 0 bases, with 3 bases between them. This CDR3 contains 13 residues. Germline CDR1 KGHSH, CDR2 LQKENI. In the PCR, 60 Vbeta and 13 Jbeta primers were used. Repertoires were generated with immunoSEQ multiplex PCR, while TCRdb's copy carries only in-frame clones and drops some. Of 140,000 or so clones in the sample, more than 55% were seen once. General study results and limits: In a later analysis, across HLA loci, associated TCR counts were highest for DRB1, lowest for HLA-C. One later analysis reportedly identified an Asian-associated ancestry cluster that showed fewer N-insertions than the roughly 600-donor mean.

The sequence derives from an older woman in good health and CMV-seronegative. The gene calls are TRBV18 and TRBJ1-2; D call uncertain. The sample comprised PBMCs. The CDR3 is CASSPLSNYGYTF. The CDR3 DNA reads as TGTGCCAGCTCACCACTCTCTAACTATGGCTACACCTTC.